The TCR beta chain under discussion was sequenced for a study of tumor-infiltrating lymphocytes in primary liver carcinoma. Overall study results and limits: Presence in all five tumor regions was observed for only about 7-24% of top clones.

Making TCR beta cDNA involved around 500 ng total RNA and a constant-region primer. Modified slightly, ARM-PCR produced TCR beta libraries over three nested multiplex PCR rounds. The study ran its first two PCR rounds for around 10 cycles each, using TRBV1-TRBV30 forward primers and a C-beta reverse primer. TCRdb re-analysed the multiplex PCR reads in MiXCR, keeping a single row per CDR3 protein. Among fewer than 150,000 distinct CDR3 sequences listed, 60% to 70% were seen once. Co-extracted RNA and DNA came from roughly 20-30 mg of unsorted bulk tissue. Patients had primary liver carcinoma treated by surgical resection. To note about this clonotype: What it binds is not known.

CDR1 is MDHEN and CDR2 is SYDVKM in the germline V gene. V was shortened by 4 bases and J by 5 bases, with 5 bases between the two germline ends. The CDR3 runs 12 residues. The receptor was isolated from a woman aged 60-75 years with primary liver carcinoma and hepatitis B virus infection. This rearrangement joins TRBV28 to TRBJ2-2, with D unresolved. Sequenced material: liver tumor tissue from sampling region 1. The subset: tumor region T1, superior pole. CDR3 amino acids: CASSSSTGELFF. The CDR3 region has the DNA TGTGCCAGCAGTTCCTCGACCGGGGAGCTGTTTTTT.